This passage covers 30 T cell receptor beta chains from one sample sequenced in a study of sequential checkpoint blockade in melanoma. The treatment here: randomized to nivolumab then ipilimumab (arm A) or the reverse (arm B). Method: immunoSEQ multiplex PCR; TCRdb's copy keeps in-frame clones and lacks some. The profile covers fewer than 15,000 clones, with 70% to 80% appearing a single time and about 9.4% taken by the ten largest. Sequenced material: CD8+ T cells sorted from blood (inferred from file names), taken from a patient given nivolumab and ipilimumab in sequence. Source of these receptors: a human donor with melanoma.

The chain joins TRBV19 to TRBJ2-6; 9 nucleotides agree with TRBD2. The CDR3 loop spans 19 amino acids. Germline loops: CDR1 LNHDA, CDR2 SQIVND (reference sequence). V was pared by 5 bases and J by 0 bases, with 11 bases of the junction left unmatched. The CDR3 loop is CASSPWTSELLSGANVLTF. CDR3 nucleotides: TGTGCCAGTAGTCCCTGGACTAGCGAGCTCCTCTCTGGGGCCAACGTCCTGACTTTC.

The rearrangement links TRBV21-1 to TRBJ2-3; the table's D call TRBD2 went unverified against the DNA. TRBV21-1 is given as a pseudogene. This CDR3 contains 18 residues. The CDR3 region is CASSKVGGLAGVKDTQYF. CDR3 sequence (DNA): TGTGCCAGCAGCAAAGTGGGTGGGCTAGCGGGAGTTAAAGATACGCAGTATTTT.

V and J are TRBV20-1 and TRBJ2-1; no clear D. CDR1 and CDR2 from the germline V gene are DFQATT and SNEGSKA (reference sequence). This CDR3 spans 11 amino acids. With 1 base removed from V and 9 bases from J, the gap between germline ends came to 7 bases. CDR3 region: CSARVSTEQFF. CDR3 DNA sequence: TGCAGTGCTAGAGTTAGCACTGAGCAGTTCTTC.

In this sample, this clone turned up once. The gene calls are TRBV27 and TRBJ2-1; D is uncertain. Trimming removed 0 bases from V and 3 bases from J, with 3 bases in between. The CDR3 runs to 13 residues. Germline V lookup: CDR1 MNHEY, CDR2 SMNVEV (reference sequence). The CDR3 DNA is TGTGCCAGCAGTTTATCCCGCTACAATGAGCAGTTCTTC. This translates into CASSLSRYNEQFF.

The chain joins TRBV19 to TRBJ1-1; D is unresolved. This CDR3 has 15 amino acids. Germline V gene data show CDR1 as LNHDA and CDR2 as SQIVND (reference sequence). With 3 bases removed from V and 3 bases from J, the gap between germline ends came to 14 bases. CDR3 amino acids: CASSMGSGLDTEAFF. CDR3 DNA: TGTGCCAGTAGTATGGGGTCAGGACTGGACACTGAAGCTTTCTTT.

V gene TRBV29-1 combines with J gene TRBJ2-7, with D uncertain. Germline CDR1 is SQVTM and CDR2 is ANQGSEA. V lost 1 base, J lost 4 bases, and 8 bases lay in between. The CDR3 covers 12 residues. Here the CDR3 reads CSVEVADYEQYF. CDR3 DNA sequence: TGCAGCGTTGAAGTAGCAGATTACGAGCAGTACTTC.

The chain joins TRBV7-6 to TRBJ1-1, with 12 bases matching TRBD1. CDR1 SGHVS and CDR2 FNYEAQ come from the germline V gene. The CDR3 contains 17 residues. After removal of 2 bases from V and 5 bases from J, the junction contained 9 bases not matched to a gene. The CDR3 reads CASSLTPGQGAGTEAFF. The CDR3 coding sequence is TGTGCCAGCAGCTTAACGCCGGGACAGGGGGCGGGTACTGAAGCTTTCTTT.

The chain recombines TRBV30 with TRBJ2-2; perhaps TRBD2 as D (5 bases). Germline V gene sequence: CDR1 GTSNPN, CDR2 SVGIG (reference sequence). This CDR3 contains 14 residues. V lost 5 bases to trimming and J lost 7 bases, with 17 bases between them. The CDR3 sequence is CAWGPLRAGGELFF. The CDR3 nucleotides read TGTGCCTGGGGACCCCTCCGCGCGGGCGGGGAGCTGTTTTTT.

To note about this clone: Germline is not matched at one junction end, which may reflect a read error. V is TRBV10-3 and J is TRBJ1-5; D gene ambiguous. The CDR3 totals 12 residues. Germline CDR1 and CDR2: ENHRY and SYGVKD. The CDR3 region is CAIGHSNQLQHF. DNA for the CDR3: TGTGCCATCGGCCATAGCAATCAGCTCCAGCATTTT.

This clone has a handful of counts. This chain connects TRBV6-1 to TRBJ2-7; TRBD2 might be the D (6 bases). The length of the CDR3 is 14 residues. Germline V gene data show CDR1 as MNHNS and CDR2 as SASEGT. Trimming took off 5 bases at V and 5 bases at J, with 16 bases between the two ends. The CDR3 sequence: CASSTSGTLHEQYF. The CDR3 region has the DNA TGTGCCAGCAGTACTTCTGGGACTCTCCACGAGCAGTACTTC.

CDR3 in DNA: TGTGCCAGTACCCCCGACGCGAGGGAATATAGCAATCAGCCCCAGCATTTT. Its protein is CASTPDAREYSNQPQHF. This sequence joins TRBV19 and TRBJ1-5; no definite D call. Germline lookup yields CDR1 LNHDA and CDR2 SQIVND (reference sequence). This CDR3 is 17 amino acids long. The germline V and J ends were trimmed by 7 bases and 0 bases, with 19 bases remaining between them.

This clone was detected only once. The V and J genes are TRBV18 and TRBJ2-1, with 11 bases aligning to TRBD2. With V trimmed by 0 bases and J by 0 bases, 10 bases remained unmatched. Germline CDR1 reads KGHSH; CDR2 reads LQKENI. The CDR3 runs to 20 residues. The CDR3 nucleotides read TGTGCCAGCTCACCACCGGTGTCTAGCGGGGGGATCAGCTCCTACAATGAGCAGTTCTTC. Protein sequence: CASSPPVSSGGISSYNEQFF.

This clone was seen a single time. In DNA form, the CDR3 reads TGTGCCAGCAGCGGACTAGCGGGAGGGTGGGGCACCGGGGAGCTGTTTTTT. It translates to CASSGLAGGWGTGELFF. The rearrangement joins TRBV2 to TRBJ2-2; 15 bases are a match to TRBD2. The CDR3 is made up of 17 amino acids. Germline V gives CDR1 SNHLY, CDR2 FYNNEI. V was clipped by 6 bases and J by 4 bases; unmatched bases: 6.

The chain recombines TRBV4-2 with TRBJ1-1; weak D call: TRBD1 (5 bases). The CDR3 length is 14 residues. Trimming left V 3 bases short and J 0 bases short, with 8 bases between. Germline values: CDR1 LGHNA, CDR2 YNFKEQ. Here the CDR3 reads CASSQGQLNTEAFF. CDR3 in DNA: TGTGCCAGCAGCCAGGGGCAGCTGAACACTGAAGCTTTCTTT.

The chain has TRBV6-6 and TRBJ2-7, with TRBD1 matching over 8 bases. This CDR3 region has 15 residues. The trim removed 0 bases at V and 4 bases at J, leaving 5 bases unmatched. Germline lookup yields CDR1 MNHNY and CDR2 SVGAGI (reference sequence). The CDR3 DNA is TGTGCCAGCAGTTACTCTGGGACAGGAGGTTACGAGCAGTACTTC. Translating gives CASSYSGTGGYEQYF.

This clone was seen a handful of times. CDR3 DNA: TGCGCCAGCAGCCACGTACAGGGCTACGAGCAGTACTTC. Amino acids: CASSHVQGYEQYF. The chain has TRBV4-1 and TRBJ2-7, with D perhaps matching TRBD1 (6 bases). Trimming removed 3 bases from V and 3 bases from J, with 9 bases in between. The CDR3 loop spans 13 amino acids. CDR1 is MGHRA, CDR2 YSYEKL, per germline.

This clone was seen once. This chain joins TRBV15 and TRBJ2-7, with a tentative D call TRBD2 (6 bases). Germline CDR1 LNHNV, CDR2 YYDKDF (reference sequence). Trimming took 1 base from V and 5 from J, leaving 15 bases between them. This CDR3 is built from 15 residues. The CDR3 DNA reads as TGTGCCACCAGCAGAGTGGGTCTACGGGGGAACGAGCAGTACTTC. It encodes CATSRVGLRGNEQYF.

The CDR3 DNA sequence: TGTGCCAGCAGCCAAGATCCTAGCGGGAGGGGTGAGCAGTTCTTC. Translation: CASSQDPSGRGEQFF. The rearrangement uses TRBV14 and TRBJ2-1, with TRBD2 matching 12 bases. Germline-derived CDR1 and CDR2 are SGHDN and FVKESK. The CDR3 has 15 amino acids. V trimming: 0 bases; J trimming: 9 bases; junction bases outside the gene matches: 3.

This chain links TRBV19 with TRBJ2-1; D gene ambiguous. The germline V gene has CDR1 LNHDA and CDR2 SQIVND (reference sequence). This CDR3 spans 15 amino acids. Trimming removed 2 bases from V and 6 bases from J, with 14 bases in between. For the CDR3, the DNA is TGTGCCAGTAGTATATTACCGGAACAGACCAATGAGCAGTTCTTC. It translates to CASSILPEQTNEQFF.

On this clone itself: A far larger clone is just one base off, so this is likely a read error. In DNA, the CDR3 is TGTGCCAGCAGGACTAGCGGGAGAATCGGTGACCAGTTCTTC. This codes for CASRTSGRIGDQFF. V gene TRBV2 combines with J gene TRBJ2-1; 12 bases align to TRBD2. Germline CDR1 and CDR2: SNHLY and FYNNEI. With 6 bases clipped from V and 13 bases from J, the junction kept 10 bases outside the gene matches. The CDR3 spans 14 residues.

This rearrangement joins TRBV4-3 to TRBJ2-2, with D perhaps TRBD2 (5 bases). The ends were cut back, 6 bases at V and 0 bases at J, with 14 bases in the middle. CDR1 is LGHNA and CDR2 is YSLEER in the germline V gene. The CDR3 contains 16 residues. The CDR3 DNA is TGCGCCAGCAGTTTTAAGCCGGGGTCGAACACCGGGGAGCTGTTTTTT. Amino acids: CASSFKPGSNTGELFF.

V and J are TRBV9 and TRBJ2-1, with D possibly matching TRBD2 (5 bases). Germline CDR1 SGDLS, CDR2 YYNGEE. V lost 4 bases, J lost 9 bases, and 11 bases lay in between. The CDR3 contains 12 residues. The CDR3 DNA is TGTGCCAGCAGCCTAAGAACTAGTGAGCAGTTCTTC. Its translation is CASSLRTSEQFF.

CDR3 bases: TGTGCCAGTCGCCCTGGGGGAGGGGCGGCGGAGACCCAGTACTTC. Protein: CASRPGGGAAETQYF. V usage is TRBV19 and J usage is TRBJ2-5; 7 bases agree with TRBD2. CDR3 length: 15 amino acids. CDR1 and CDR2 (germline): LNHDA, SQIVND (reference sequence). V gave up 8 bases and J gave up 5 bases; unmatched junction bases: 14.

The chain combines TRBV5-1 with TRBJ2-5, with D unclear. The CDR3 sequence is 15 residues long. The germline V gene encodes CDR1 SGHRS and CDR2 YFSETQ. Trimming stripped 0 bases from V and 2 bases from J, with 11 bases between. In nucleotides, the CDR3 is TGCGCCAGCAGCTTGGTGGGCTCTTGGCAAGAGACCCAGTACTTC. As protein: CASSLVGSWQETQYF.

The chain is built from TRBV4-1 and TRBJ2-1, with a weak D call TRBD2 (6 bases). The CDR3 is 16 amino acids. V was clipped by 1 base and J by 4 bases, with 14 bases between them. CDR1 is MGHRA, CDR2 YSYEKL, per germline. The chain's CDR3 is CASSQVGRGLYNEQFF. The CDR3 DNA reads TGCGCCAGCAGCCAAGTGGGGCGGGGACTTTACAATGAGCAGTTCTTC.

CDR3 loop: CASSRTGEDTEAFF. CDR3 sequence (DNA): TGTGCCAGCAGCCGGACAGGGGAGGACACTGAAGCTTTCTTT. The chain has TRBV7-3 and TRBJ1-1, with 9 nucleotides matching TRBD1. CDR1 is SGHTA and CDR2 is FQGTGA in the germline V gene. V trimming: 5 bases; J trimming: 3 bases; junction bases outside the gene matches: 4. This CDR3 is built from 14 residues.

There are a few counts of this clone. The V and J genes are TRBV18 and TRBJ2-1; D perhaps matches TRBD1 (8 bases). Trimming pared 6 bases from V and 4 bases from J, leaving 13 bases between. Germline values: CDR1 KGHSH, CDR2 LQKENI. The CDR3 loop spans 14 amino acids. CDR3 amino acids: CASSTGEGYNEQFF. The CDR3 DNA is TGTGCCAGCTCGACAGGGGAGGGGTACAATGAGCAGTTCTTC.

The rearrangement links TRBV10-2 to TRBJ2-7, with a weak D call TRBD2 (5 bases). Near its end, the DNA agrees better with TRBJ2-1, so the J call may be wrong. CDR3 length: 11 residues. CDR1 is WSHSY, CDR2 SAAADI, per germline. The CDR3 DNA is TGCGCCAGCAGTGAAAGCGGTGAGCAGTTCTTC. This gives the protein CASSESGEQFF.

V usage is TRBV15 and J usage is TRBJ1-2; D is perhaps TRBD1 (6 bases). CDR3 length: 15 amino acids. Germline CDR1 is LNHNV and CDR2 is YYDKDF (reference sequence). V was trimmed by 0 bases and J by 1 base, leaving 9 bases between them. The CDR3, as DNA: TGTGCCACCAGCAGAGATCCGGACAGTAACTATGGCTACACCTTC. This codes for CATSRDPDSNYGYTF. Full variable domain (remainder filled in from reference TRBV15 and TRBJ1-2): DAMVIQNPRYQVTQFGKPVTLSCSQTLNHNVMYWYQQKSSQAPKLLFHYYDKDFNNEADTPDNFQSRRPNTSFCFLDIRSPGLGDTAMYLCATSRDPDSNYGYTFGSGTRLTVV.

The CDR3 DNA follows: TGCGCCAGCAGCCGGACACCGTTAGATACGCAGTATTTT. As protein: CASSRTPLDTQYF. J is TRBJ2-3 and V is TRBV5-1; a possible D gene is TRBD1 (5 bases). The V gene lost 4 bases and the J gene lost 5 bases, with 11 bases spanning the gap. The germline CDR1 and CDR2 sequences are SGHRS and YFSETQ. The CDR3 sequence is 13 residues long.